This T cell receptor (beta chain) was found in a study of a mutant IDH1 vaccine in newly diagnosed glioma. Whole-study context: Patients under treatment included 62.5% males and about 38% females and had a mean age of approximately 40 years.

Regarding time point: week 11, during vaccination. A 20-mer mutant IDH1 peptide at 300 ug was injected subcutaneously with topical imiquimod. Trimming left V 6 bases short and J 0 bases short, with 12 bases between. CDR1 MNHNS and CDR2 SASEGT come from the germline V gene. The CDR3 loop spans 15 amino acids. Concerning this clone itself: Its matching antigen is unknown.

TCRdb keeps only in-frame clones here, not all; method: immunoSEQ multiplex PCR. Of 55,000 to 65,000 clones listed, more than 80% were seen once; the top ten hold around 3.5%. The sequence was obtained from a man aged 25-45 years with glioma. The V call is TRBV6-1, the J call TRBJ1-3, with D perhaps TRBD1 (5 bases). The source material was PBMCs, sampled from a glioma patient whose treatment included an IDH1 peptide vaccine. CDR3 nucleotide sequence: TGTGCCAGCAGGCTAGGGGAATTCTCTGGAAACACCATATATTTT. It translates to CASRLGEFSGNTIYF.